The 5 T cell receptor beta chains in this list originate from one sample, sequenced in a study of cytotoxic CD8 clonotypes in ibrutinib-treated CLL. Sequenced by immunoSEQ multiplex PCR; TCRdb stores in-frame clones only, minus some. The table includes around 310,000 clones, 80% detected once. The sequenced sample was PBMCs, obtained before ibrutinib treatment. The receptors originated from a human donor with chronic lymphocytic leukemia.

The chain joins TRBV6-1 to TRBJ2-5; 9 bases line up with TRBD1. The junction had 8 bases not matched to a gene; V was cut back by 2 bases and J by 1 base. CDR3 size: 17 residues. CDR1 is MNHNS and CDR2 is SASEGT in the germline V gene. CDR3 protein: CASSEYIGTGTQETQYF. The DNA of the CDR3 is TGTGCCAGCAGTGAATATATCGGGACAGGGACCCAAGAGACCCAGTACTTC.

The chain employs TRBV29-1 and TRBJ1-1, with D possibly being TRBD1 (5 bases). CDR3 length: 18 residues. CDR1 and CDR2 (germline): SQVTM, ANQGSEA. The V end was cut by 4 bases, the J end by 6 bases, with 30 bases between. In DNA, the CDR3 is TGCAGCGTTGTGTGGGGGACCCTGGGGGAACTGCCGTACGCTGAAGCTTTCTTT. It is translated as CSVVWGTLGELPYAEAFF.

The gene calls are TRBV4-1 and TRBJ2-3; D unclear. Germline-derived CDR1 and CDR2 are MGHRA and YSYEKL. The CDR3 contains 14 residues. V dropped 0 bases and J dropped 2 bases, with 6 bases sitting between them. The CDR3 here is CASSQEDSTDTQYF. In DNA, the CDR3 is TGCGCCAGCAGCCAAGAAGACTCCACAGATACGCAGTATTTT.

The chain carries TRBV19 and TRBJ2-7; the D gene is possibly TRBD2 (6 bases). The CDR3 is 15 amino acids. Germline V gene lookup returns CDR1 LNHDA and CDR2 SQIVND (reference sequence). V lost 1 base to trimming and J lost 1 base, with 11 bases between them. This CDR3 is CASSIVGTASYEQYF. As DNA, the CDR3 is TGTGCCAGTAGTATAGTCGGGACTGCGTCCTACGAGCAGTACTTC. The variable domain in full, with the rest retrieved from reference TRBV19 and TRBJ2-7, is DGGITQSPKYLFRKEGQNVTLSCEQNLNHDAMYWYRQDPGQGLRLIYYSQIVNDFQKGDIAEGYSVSREKKESFPLTVTSAQKNPTAFYLCASSIVGTASYEQYFGPGTRLTVT.

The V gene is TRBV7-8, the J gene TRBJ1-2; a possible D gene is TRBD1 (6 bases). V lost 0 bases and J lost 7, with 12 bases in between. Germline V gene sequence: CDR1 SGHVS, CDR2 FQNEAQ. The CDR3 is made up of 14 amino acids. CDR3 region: CASSLARGPGGYTF. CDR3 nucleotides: TGTGCCAGCAGCTTAGCCCGGGGGCCCGGTGGCTACACCTTC. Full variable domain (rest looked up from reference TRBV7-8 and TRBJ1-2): GAGVSQSPRYKVAKRGQDVALRCDPISGHVSLFWYQQALGQGPEFLTYFQNEAQLDKSGLPSDRFFAERPEGSVSTLKIQRTQQEDSAVYLCASSLARGPGGYTFGSGTRLTVV.